Below, 7 T cell receptor beta chains from the same sample are listed, as sequenced in a study of beta chain features in type 1 diabetes. TCRB transcripts that were expressed got sequenced, as all of the isolated RNA had been reverse transcribed. TCRdb keeps only in-frame clones here, not all; method: immunoSEQ multiplex PCR. The table has a few hundred thousand clones, about 14% seen once. Their target antigens are unknown. Overall study findings and caveats: Shortening of TCRB CDR3s, moderate but significant, appeared in all four CD4+ subsets of Type 1 diabetes patients.

Sequenced input: naive CD4+ T cells from blood. The source of these receptors is a woman aged 18-29 years with type 1 diabetes.

The chain carries TRBV9 and TRBJ2-3, with 10 bases that match TRBD2. The ends lost 1 base at V and 4 bases at J; junction bases unmatched: 12. Germline CDR1 is SGDLS and CDR2 is YYNGEE. This CDR3 has 18 residues. CDR3 loop: CASSVSPSQLAGSDTQYF. CDR3 in DNA: TGTGCCAGCAGCGTATCCCCTAGCCAACTAGCGGGATCAGATACGCAGTATTTT.

The chain couples TRBV5-5 to TRBJ2-3; no clear D. Germline-derived CDR1 and CDR2 are SGHKS and YYEKEE (reference sequence). V dropped 4 bases and J dropped 13 bases, with 16 bases sitting between them. The CDR3 consists of 12 residues. Here the CDR3 DNA reads TGTGCCAGCAGCCCTTCGCGAGGCCTAGAGTATTTT. Protein product: CASSPSRGLEYF. The whole variable domain, remainder taken from reference TRBV5-5 and TRBJ2-3, is DAGVTQSPTHLIKTRGQQVTLRCSPISGHKSVSWYQQVLGQGPQFIFQYYEKEERGRGNFPDRFSARQFPNYSSELNVNALLLGDSALYLCASSPSRGLEYFGPGTRLTVL.

V and J are TRBV7-9 and TRBJ2-3; TRBD2 might be the D (6 bases). CDR3 length equals 14 residues. Germline CDR1 and CDR2: SEHNR and FQNEAQ (reference sequence). The V gene lost 11 bases and the J gene lost 2 bases, with 17 bases spanning the gap. The CDR3 DNA reads as TGTGCCGACCGCTACGGAGGGGACACAGATACGCAGTATTTT. Translation: CADRYGGDTDTQYF.

A few counts support this clone. The chain links TRBV27 to TRBJ2-3; 11 bases are shared with TRBD2. Germline V gene sequence: CDR1 MNHEY, CDR2 SMNVEV (reference sequence). The V segment lost 1 base and the J segment 4 bases; nucleotides outside the gene matches: 7. CDR3 length: 17 residues. CDR3 DNA sequence: TGTGCCAGCAGTTTATGGCGAACTAGCGGGAGTGCAGATACGCAGTATTTT. Residues: CASSLWRTSGSADTQYF.

This clone has a handful of counts. The rearrangement uses TRBV18 and TRBJ1-1; 8 bases agree with TRBD1. V gave up 5 bases and J gave up 3 bases; unmatched junction bases: 5. Germline values: CDR1 KGHSH, CDR2 LQKENI. The CDR3 has 14 residues. Here the CDR3 reads CASSTGQGDTEAFF. Written as DNA, the CDR3 is TGTGCCAGCTCAACCGGACAGGGCGACACTGAAGCTTTCTTT.

The table lists this clone with a few counts. The V call is TRBV4-3, the J call TRBJ2-1, with D possibly matching TRBD1 (5 bases). Per germline, CDR1 LGHNA and CDR2 YSLEER. V dropped 0 bases and J dropped 6 bases, with 18 bases sitting between them. The CDR3 consists of 17 residues. In DNA form, the CDR3 reads TGCGCCAGCAGCCAAGATAGGGGCCGGCTTAGTAGCAATGAGCAGTTCTTC. Protein: CASSQDRGRLSSNEQFF.

The table lists this clone with a few counts. V is TRBV19 and J is TRBJ2-5, with 10 nucleotides matching TRBD1. The CDR3 contains 15 residues. From germline, CDR1 is LNHDA and CDR2 SQIVND (reference sequence). J lost 5 bases, V lost 3 bases, and 6 bases had no gene match. The CDR3 region is CASSIRQGAWETQYF. The CDR3 DNA sequence: TGTGCCAGTAGTATTAGACAGGGGGCTTGGGAGACCCAGTACTTC.